The clone carrying this T cell receptor beta chain was seen more than once but under ten times. Its antigen is as yet unknown. The data derive from a study of CD8 T cells in ankylosing spondylitis. The germline CDR1 and CDR2 sequences are DFQATT and SNEGSKA (reference sequence). Trimming left V 8 bases short and J 3 bases short, with 23 bases between. This CDR3 is built from 15 residues. The study, taken as a whole, reports: It appeared that ankylosing spondylitis blood was characterized by a TCR beta motif of under ten highly homologous variants. Reportedly, significant enrichment of disease-linked clones occurred in matched ankylosing spondylitis synovial fluid. Disease-linked clones bore a CD8+ phenotype and were relatively rare in peripheral blood. Reactive arthritis synovial fluid and blood were previously reported to contain some motif variants.

The authors made TCR beta libraries by quantitative 5'-RACE with molecular barcodes. TCRdb itself ran the 5' RACE reads through MiXCR, one entry per CDR3 protein. This table holds 800,000 to 900,000 distinct CDR3 sequences, approximately 10% found once. The chain has TRBV20-1 and TRBJ2-7; either TRBD1 or TRBD2 may fit D (5 bases each). The sample taken for sequencing was blood, either unsorted or a sorted T cell fraction (not recorded which). This clonotype was obtained from a male donor with ankylosing spondylitis. The CDR3 DNA reads as TGCAGTCCATCCCATCTACGGGGCGCGATCTACGAGCAGTACTTC. This codes for CSPSHLRGAIYEQYF.